The clone carrying this TCR beta chain has a handful of counts. The target antigen is unknown. This sample is drawn from a study of long-term antiretroviral therapy in people with HIV. Study-wide background: The study's earliest collections predate the 2015 immediate-ART recommendation by about a decade.

Whole-study results and caveats: Clonotypes expanded prior to ART showed repertoire dominance at all sampled time points. Despite increasing after ART, diversity remained lower than that of transplant donor controls. Control repertoires displayed wider CDR3 length ranges than the HIV repertoires.

The CDR3 contains 13 residues. Trimming removed 10 bases at V and 0 bases at J, with 13 bases between. A v3.0 immunoSEQ assay was performed at survey level. The repertoire was sequenced with immunoSEQ multiplex PCR; TCRdb's copy has only in-frame clones and lacks some. The table includes more than 20,000 clones, approximately 86% detected once. This rearrangement joins TRBV23-1 to TRBJ2-7, with unresolved D. TRBV23-1 is labeled an ORF, and its function is uncertain. The TCR comes from a middle-aged man with HIV. The material sequenced was unsorted PBMCs, taken 1.8 years before starting antiretroviral therapy. The CDR3 protein is CATPFHTSYEQYF. CDR3 nucleotides: TGCGCCACCCCTTTCCATACCTCCTACGAGCAGTACTTC.